This T cell receptor beta chain was captured by sequencing in a study of PD-1 blockade in classical Hodgkin lymphoma. Clones were read by immunoSEQ multiplex PCR, and TCRdb kept only the in-frame ones, dropping some. The sample consists of roughly 12,000 clones, 85% of them appearing once. Time point defined: cycle 4 day 1 (C4D1), after more than five weeks of nivolumab. Brentuximab vedotin exposure varied, and every patient relapsed after autologous stem cell transplantation. After PBMCs were thawed, their CD8+ T cells were isolated by magnetic negative selection. Responses achieved at best were complete response, partial response or progressive disease. Patients received nivolumab 3 mg/kg intravenously every 2 weeks. This clonotype was sampled from a human donor with classical Hodgkin lymphoma. The donor label of this sample is uncertain. Material: CD8+ T cells from blood, obtained before the fourth cycle of nivolumab.

Here the CDR3 DNA reads TGTGCCTTTGGACTAGTCGCAACCTACGAGCAGTACTTC. Translated: CAFGLVATYEQYF. The V gene is TRBV30, the J gene TRBJ2-7, with 7 bases lining up with TRBD2. From germline, CDR1 is GTSNPN and CDR2 SVGIG (reference sequence). The CDR3 spans 13 residues. V shed 7 bases and J 2 bases; nucleotides not matched to a gene: 8. The full variable domain, with the rest looked up from reference TRBV30 and TRBJ2-7, is SQTIHQWPATLVQPVGSPLSLECTVEGTSNPNLYWYRQAAGRGLQLLFYSVGIGQISSEVPQNLSASRPQDRQFILSSKKLLLSDSGFYLCAFGLVATYEQYFGPGTRLTVT.